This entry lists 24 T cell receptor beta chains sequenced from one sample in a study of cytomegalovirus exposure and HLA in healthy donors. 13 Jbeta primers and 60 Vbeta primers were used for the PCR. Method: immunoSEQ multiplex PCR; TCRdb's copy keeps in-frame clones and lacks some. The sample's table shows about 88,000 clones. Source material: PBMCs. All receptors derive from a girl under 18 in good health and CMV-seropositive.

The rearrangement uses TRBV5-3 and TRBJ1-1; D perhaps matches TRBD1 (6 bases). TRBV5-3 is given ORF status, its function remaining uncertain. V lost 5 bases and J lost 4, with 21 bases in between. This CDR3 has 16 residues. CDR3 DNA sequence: TGTGCCAGAAGACAAGGACAGAAACGGGTGTGCACTGAAGCTTTCTTT. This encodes CARRQGQKRVCTEAFF.

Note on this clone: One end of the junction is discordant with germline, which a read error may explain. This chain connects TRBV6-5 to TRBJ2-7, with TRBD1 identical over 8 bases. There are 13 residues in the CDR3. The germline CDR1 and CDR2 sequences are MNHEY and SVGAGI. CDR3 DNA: TGTGCCAGCAGTTACTCGACTTCGGACAGGGCAGACTTC. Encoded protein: CASSYSTSDRADF.

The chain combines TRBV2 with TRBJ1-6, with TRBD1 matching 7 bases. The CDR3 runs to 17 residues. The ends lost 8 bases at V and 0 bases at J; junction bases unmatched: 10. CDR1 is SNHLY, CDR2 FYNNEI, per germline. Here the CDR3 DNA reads TGTGCCAGCTCCTACACAGGGGTGAGCTCCTATAATTCACCCCTCCACTTT. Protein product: CASSYTGVSSYNSPLHF.

The CDR3 region is CASSILAGTDTQYF. The CDR3 nucleotides are TGTGCCAGTAGTATACTAGCGGGGACAGATACGCAGTATTTT. The chain joins TRBV19 to TRBJ2-3; 9 nucleotides align to TRBD2. CDR3 length equals 14 residues. With 2 bases clipped from V and 3 bases from J, the junction kept 0 bases outside the gene matches. Germline V CDR1 and CDR2: LNHDA, SQIVND (reference sequence).

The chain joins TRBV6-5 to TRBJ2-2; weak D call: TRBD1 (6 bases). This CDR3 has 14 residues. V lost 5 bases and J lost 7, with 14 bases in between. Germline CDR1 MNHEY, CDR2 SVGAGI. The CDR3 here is CASSVRTDSGELFF. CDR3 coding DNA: TGTGCCAGCAGTGTCCGGACGGACAGCGGGGAGCTGTTTTTT.

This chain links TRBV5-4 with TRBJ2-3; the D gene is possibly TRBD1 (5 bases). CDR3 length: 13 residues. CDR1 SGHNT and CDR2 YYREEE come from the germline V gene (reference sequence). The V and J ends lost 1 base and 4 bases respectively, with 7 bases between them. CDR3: CASSLKGPDTQYF. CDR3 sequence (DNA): TGTGCCAGCAGCTTGAAGGGGCCAGATACGCAGTATTTT.

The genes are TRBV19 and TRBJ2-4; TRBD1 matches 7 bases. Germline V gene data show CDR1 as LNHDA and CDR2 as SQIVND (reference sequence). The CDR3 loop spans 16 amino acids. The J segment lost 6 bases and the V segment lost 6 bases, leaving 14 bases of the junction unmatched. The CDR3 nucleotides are TGTGCCAGTAGCGGGAATTTGGGGACAGCTGGAAACATTCAGTACTTC. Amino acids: CASSGNLGTAGNIQYF.

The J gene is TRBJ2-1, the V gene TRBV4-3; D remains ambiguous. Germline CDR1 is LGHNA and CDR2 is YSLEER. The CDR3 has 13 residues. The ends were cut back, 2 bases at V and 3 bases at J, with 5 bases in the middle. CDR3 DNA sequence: TGCGCCAGCAGCCAACAAAACTACAATGAGCAGTTCTTC. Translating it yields CASSQQNYNEQFF.

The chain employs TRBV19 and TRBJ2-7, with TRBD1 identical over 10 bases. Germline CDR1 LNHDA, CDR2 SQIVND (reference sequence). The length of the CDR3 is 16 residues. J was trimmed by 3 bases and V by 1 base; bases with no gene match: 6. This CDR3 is CASSIVGQGINYEQYF. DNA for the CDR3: TGTGCCAGTAGTATAGTGGGACAGGGGATTAACTACGAGCAGTACTTC. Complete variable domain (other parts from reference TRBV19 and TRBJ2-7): DGGITQSPKYLFRKEGQNVTLSCEQNLNHDAMYWYRQDPGQGLRLIYYSQIVNDFQKGDIAEGYSVSREKKESFPLTVTSAQKNPTAFYLCASSIVGQGINYEQYFGPGTRLTVT.

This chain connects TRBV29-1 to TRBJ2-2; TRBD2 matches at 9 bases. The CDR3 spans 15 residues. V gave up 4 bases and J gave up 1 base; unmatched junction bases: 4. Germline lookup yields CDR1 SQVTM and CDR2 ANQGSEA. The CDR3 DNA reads TGCAGCGTTGGCGGGGGGGCCCGGAACACCGGGGAGCTGTTTTTT. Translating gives CSVGGGARNTGELFF.

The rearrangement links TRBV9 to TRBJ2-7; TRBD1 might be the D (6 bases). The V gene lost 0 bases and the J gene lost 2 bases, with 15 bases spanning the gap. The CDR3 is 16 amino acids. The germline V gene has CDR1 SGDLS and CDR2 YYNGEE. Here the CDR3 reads CASSVDGRGVPYEQYF. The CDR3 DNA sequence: TGTGCCAGCAGCGTAGATGGCAGGGGAGTCCCCTACGAGCAGTACTTC.

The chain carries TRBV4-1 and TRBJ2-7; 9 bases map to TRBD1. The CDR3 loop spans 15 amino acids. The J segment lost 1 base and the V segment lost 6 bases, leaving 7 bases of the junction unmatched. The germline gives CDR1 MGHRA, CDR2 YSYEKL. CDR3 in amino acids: CASSSGTGPSYEQYV. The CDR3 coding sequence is TGCGCCAGCAGTTCCGGGACAGGGCCTTCCTACGAGCAGTACGTC.

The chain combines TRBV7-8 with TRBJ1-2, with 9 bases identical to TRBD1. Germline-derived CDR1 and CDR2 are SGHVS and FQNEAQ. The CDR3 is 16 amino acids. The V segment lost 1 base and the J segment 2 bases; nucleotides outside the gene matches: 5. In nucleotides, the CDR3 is TGTGCCAGCAGCTTAGAACCGACAGGGGGGAACTATGGCTACACCTTC. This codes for CASSLEPTGGNYGYTF.

The chain's CDR3 is CASSPAGGSGANVLTF. For the CDR3, the DNA is TGTGCCAGTAGTCCTGCGGGAGGCTCTGGGGCCAACGTCCTGACTTTC. The chain is built from TRBV19 and TRBJ2-6; 8 bases line up with TRBD2. Germline V lookup: CDR1 LNHDA, CDR2 SQIVND (reference sequence). The CDR3 consists of 16 residues. The V and J ends lost 5 bases and 0 bases, in that order; junction bases with no gene match: 3.

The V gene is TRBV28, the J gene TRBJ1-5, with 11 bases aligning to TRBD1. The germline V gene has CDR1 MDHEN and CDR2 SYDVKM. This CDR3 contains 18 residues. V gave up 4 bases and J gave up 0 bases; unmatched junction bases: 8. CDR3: CASSSPRTGGNSNQPQHF. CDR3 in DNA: TGTGCCAGCAGTTCACCGAGGACAGGGGGCAATAGCAATCAGCCCCAGCATTTT.

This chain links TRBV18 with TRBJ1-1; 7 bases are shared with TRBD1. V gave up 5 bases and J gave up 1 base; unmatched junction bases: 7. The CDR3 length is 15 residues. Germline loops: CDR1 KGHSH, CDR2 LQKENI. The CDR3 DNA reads TGTGCCAGCTCAGTTAGCCGGGACAGGAACACTGAAGCTTTCTTT. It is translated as CASSVSRDRNTEAFF.

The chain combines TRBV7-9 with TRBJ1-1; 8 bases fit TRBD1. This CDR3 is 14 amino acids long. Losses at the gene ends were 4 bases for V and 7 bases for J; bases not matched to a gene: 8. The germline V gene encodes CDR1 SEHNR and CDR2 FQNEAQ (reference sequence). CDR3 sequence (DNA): TGTGCCAGCAGCTCGGGACAGGCGCCAGTTGAAGCTTTCTTT. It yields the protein CASSSGQAPVEAFF.

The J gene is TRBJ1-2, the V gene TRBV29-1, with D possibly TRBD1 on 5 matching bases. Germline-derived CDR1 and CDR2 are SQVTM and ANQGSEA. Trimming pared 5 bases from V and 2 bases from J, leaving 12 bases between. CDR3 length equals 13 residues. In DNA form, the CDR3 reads TGCAGCGTTACCGGCAGGGTCAACTATGGCTACACCTTC. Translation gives CSVTGRVNYGYTF.

The CDR3 protein is CATLPGTGGDTDQPQHF. The CDR3 nucleotides are TGTGCCACCCTTCCCGGGACAGGGGGCGATACGGATCAGCCCCAGCATTTT. The rearrangement links TRBV27 to TRBJ1-5; 12 positions match TRBD1. The ends lost 10 bases at V and 5 bases at J; junction bases unmatched: 15. CDR3 length: 17 residues. Germline V gene sequence: CDR1 MNHEY, CDR2 SMNVEV (reference sequence).

The CDR3 sequence: CASSTLDRGLANYGYTF. The CDR3 coding sequence is TGTGCCAGCAGTACCCTGGACAGGGGGTTAGCTAACTATGGCTACACCTTC. The chain links TRBV27 to TRBJ1-2, with 10 positions matching TRBD1. CDR3 size: 17 residues. Germline-derived CDR1 and CDR2 are MNHEY and SMNVEV (reference sequence). The junction had 9 bases not matched to a gene; V was cut back by 5 bases and J by 0 bases.

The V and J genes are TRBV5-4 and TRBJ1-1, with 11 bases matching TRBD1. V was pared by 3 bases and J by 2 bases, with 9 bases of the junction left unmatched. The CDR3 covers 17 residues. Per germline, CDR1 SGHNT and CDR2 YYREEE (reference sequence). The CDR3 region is CASSSPGQGGGNTEAFF. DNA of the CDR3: TGTGCCAGCAGCTCTCCGGGACAGGGGGGGGGAAACACTGAAGCTTTCTTT.

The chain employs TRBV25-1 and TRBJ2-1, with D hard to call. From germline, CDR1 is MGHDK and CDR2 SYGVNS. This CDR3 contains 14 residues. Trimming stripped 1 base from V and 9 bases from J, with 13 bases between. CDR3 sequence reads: CASSEFLSLVEQFF. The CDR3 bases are TGTGCCAGCAGTGAATTTTTGTCACTGGTTGAGCAGTTCTTC.

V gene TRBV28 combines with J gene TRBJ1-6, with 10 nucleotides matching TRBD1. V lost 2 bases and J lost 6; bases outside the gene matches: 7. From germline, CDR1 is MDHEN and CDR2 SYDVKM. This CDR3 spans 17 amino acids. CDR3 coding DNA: TGTGCCAGCAGTTTACAACCGGGACAGGGGCCTAATTCACCCCTCCACTTT. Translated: CASSLQPGQGPNSPLHF.

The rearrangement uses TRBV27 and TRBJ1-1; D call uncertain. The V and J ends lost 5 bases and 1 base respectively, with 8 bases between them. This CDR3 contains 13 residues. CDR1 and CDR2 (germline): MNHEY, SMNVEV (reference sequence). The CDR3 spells CASSPTPNTEAFF. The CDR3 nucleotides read TGTGCCAGCAGTCCCACACCGAACACTGAAGCTTTCTTT.